This TCR beta chain was identified during a study of blood T cell repertoires in COVID-19. Overall study: The samples span acute and convalescent COVID-19 from the United States, Italy and Spain.

Trimming shortened V by 8 bases and J by 1 base, and 9 bases separated the two germline ends. The CDR3 covers 12 residues. Per the germline V gene, CDR1 is MNHEY and CDR2 is SVGAGI. Profiling relied on immunoSEQ multiplex PCR, and the TCRdb table lists in-frame clones only, not all of them. The sample contains fewer than 500,000 clones, roughly 91% of which appear only once. This TCR derives from a woman younger than 45 with acute or convalescent COVID-19. The sequenced material came from peripheral blood. The rearrangement joins TRBV6-5 to TRBJ2-7; D may be TRBD2 (6 bases). This chain's CDR3 is CASGTFSYEQYF. The DNA of the CDR3 is TGTGCCAGCGGGACTTTTTCCTACGAGCAGTACTTC.